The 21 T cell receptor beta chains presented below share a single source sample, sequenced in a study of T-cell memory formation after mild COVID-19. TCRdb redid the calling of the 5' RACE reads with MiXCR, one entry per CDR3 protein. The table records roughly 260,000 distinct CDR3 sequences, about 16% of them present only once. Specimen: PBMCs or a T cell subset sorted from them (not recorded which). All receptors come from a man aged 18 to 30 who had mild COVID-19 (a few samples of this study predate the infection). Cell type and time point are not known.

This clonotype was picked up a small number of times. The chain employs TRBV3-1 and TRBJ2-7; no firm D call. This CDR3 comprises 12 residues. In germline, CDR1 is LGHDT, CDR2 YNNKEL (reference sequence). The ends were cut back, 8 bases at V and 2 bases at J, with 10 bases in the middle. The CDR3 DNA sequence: TGTGCCAGCGGCCGACATGCCTACGAGCAGTACTTC. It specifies CASGRHAYEQYF.

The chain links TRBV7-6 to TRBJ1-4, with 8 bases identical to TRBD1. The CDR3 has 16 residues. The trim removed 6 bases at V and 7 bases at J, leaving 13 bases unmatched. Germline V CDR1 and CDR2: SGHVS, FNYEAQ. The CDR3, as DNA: TGTGCCAGCAGACGTTTAGGTACAGGGGGAAGTGAAAAACTGTTTTTT. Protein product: CASRRLGTGGSEKLFF.

The CDR3 DNA reads TGTGCCAGCAGTGATCCACGACAGGGTAACACCGGGGAGCTGTTTTTT. Encoded protein: CASSDPRQGNTGELFF. The rearrangement joins TRBV25-1 to TRBJ2-2, with 7 bases lining up with TRBD1. Trimming at V came to 3 bases and at J to 2 bases, leaving 6 bases not matched to a gene. CDR1 and CDR2 from the germline V gene are MGHDK and SYGVNS. CDR3 length equals 16 residues.

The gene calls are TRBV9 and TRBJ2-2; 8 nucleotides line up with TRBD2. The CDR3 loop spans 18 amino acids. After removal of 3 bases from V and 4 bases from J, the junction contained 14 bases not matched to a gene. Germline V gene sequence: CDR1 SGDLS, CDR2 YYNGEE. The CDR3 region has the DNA TGTGCCAGCAGCGCCCCCTTACGGGGGGGCCGCGGCACCGGGGAGCTGTTTTTT. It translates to CASSAPLRGGRGTGELFF.

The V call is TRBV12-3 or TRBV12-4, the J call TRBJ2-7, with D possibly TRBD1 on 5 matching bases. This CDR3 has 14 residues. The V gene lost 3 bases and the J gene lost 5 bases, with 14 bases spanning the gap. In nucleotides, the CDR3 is TGTGCCAGCAGTTTCTTCGACAGAAGTAACGAGCAGTACTTC. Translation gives CASSFFDRSNEQYF.

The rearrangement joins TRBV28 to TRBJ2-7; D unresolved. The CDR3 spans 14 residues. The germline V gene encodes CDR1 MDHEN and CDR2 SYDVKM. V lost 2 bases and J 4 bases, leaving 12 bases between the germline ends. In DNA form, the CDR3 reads TGTGCCAGCAGTTTAGGTGCGTCGATTTACGAGCAGTACGTC. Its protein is CASSLGASIYEQYV.

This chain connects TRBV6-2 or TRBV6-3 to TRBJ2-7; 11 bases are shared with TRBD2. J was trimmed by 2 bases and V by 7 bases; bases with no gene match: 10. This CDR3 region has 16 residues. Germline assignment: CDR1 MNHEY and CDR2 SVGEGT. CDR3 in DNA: TGTGCCAGCAAAGGATACGGACTAGCGGGCCCCTACGAGCAGTACGTC. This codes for CASKGYGLAGPYEQYV.

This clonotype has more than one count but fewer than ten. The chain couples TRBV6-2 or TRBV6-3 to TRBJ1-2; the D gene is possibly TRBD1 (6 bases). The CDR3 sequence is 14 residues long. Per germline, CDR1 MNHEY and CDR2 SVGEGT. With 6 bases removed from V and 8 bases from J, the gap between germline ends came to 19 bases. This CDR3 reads CASSPAQGVEGYTF. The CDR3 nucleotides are TGTGCCAGCAGCCCTGCACAGGGCGTGGAAGGCTACACCTTC.

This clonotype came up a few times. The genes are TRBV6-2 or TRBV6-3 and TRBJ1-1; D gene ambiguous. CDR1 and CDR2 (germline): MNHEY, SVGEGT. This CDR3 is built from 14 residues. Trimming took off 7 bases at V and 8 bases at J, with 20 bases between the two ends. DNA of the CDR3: TGTGCCAGCACCCGGGCGCTCGGGGTATCGGAAGCTTTCTTT. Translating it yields CASTRALGVSEAFF.

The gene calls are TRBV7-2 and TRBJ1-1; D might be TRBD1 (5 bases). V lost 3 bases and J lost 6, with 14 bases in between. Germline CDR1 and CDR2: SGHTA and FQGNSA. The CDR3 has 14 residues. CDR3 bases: TGTGCCAGCAGCTTTGTCCAGGGTGCAGCTGAAGCTTTCTTT. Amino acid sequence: CASSFVQGAAEAFF.

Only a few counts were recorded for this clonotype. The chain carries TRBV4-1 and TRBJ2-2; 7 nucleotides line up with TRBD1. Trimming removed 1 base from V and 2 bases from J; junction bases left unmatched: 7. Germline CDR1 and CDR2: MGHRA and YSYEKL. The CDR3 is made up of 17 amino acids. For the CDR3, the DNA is TGCGCCAGCAGCCAAGGCAAGACAGGGAGAAACACCGGGGAGCTGTTTTTT. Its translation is CASSQGKTGRNTGELFF.

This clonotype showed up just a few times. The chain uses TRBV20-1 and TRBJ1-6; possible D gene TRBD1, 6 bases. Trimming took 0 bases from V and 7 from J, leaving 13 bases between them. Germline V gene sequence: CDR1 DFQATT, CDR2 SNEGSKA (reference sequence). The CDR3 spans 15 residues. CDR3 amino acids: CSARDRAGENSPLHF. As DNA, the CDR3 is TGCAGTGCTAGAGATCGGGCAGGGGAGAATTCACCCCTCCACTTT.

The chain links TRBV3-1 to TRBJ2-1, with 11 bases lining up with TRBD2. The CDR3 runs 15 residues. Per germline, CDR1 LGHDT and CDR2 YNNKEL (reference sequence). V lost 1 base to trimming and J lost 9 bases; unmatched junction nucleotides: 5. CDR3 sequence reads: CASSQGPSGGIEQFF. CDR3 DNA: TGTGCCAGCAGCCAAGGCCCTAGCGGGGGGATTGAGCAGTTCTTC.

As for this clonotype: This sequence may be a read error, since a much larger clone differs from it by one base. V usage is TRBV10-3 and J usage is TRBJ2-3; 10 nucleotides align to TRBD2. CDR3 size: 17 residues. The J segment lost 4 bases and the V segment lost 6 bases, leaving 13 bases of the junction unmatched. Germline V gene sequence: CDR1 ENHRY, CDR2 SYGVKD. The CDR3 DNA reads TGTGCCATCAGCGAGGGACTAGCGTATACGAGCGCAGATACGCAGTATTTT. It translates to CAISEGLAYTSADTQYF.

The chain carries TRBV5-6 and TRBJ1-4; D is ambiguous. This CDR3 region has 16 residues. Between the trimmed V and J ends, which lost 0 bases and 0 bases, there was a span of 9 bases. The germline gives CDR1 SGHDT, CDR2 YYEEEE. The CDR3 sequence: CASSLEQPATNEKLFF. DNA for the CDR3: TGTGCCAGCAGCTTGGAACAACCTGCAACTAATGAAAAACTGTTTTTT. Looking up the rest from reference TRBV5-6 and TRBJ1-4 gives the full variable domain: DAGVTQSPTHLIKTRGQQVTLRCSPKSGHDTVSWYQQALGQGPQFIFQYYEEEERQRGNFPDRFSGHQFPNYSSELNVNALLLGDSALYLCASSLEQPATNEKLFFGSGTQLSVL.

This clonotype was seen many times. The CDR3 region has the DNA TGTGCCAGCAGCCTCGGGACAGCCAACAATGAGCAGTTCTTC. It codes for CASSLGTANNEQFF. This chain connects TRBV7-3 to TRBJ2-1, with TRBD1 matching 7 bases. This CDR3 is built from 14 residues. V lost 5 bases to trimming and J lost 5 bases; unmatched junction nucleotides: 6. CDR1 is SGHTA and CDR2 is FQGTGA in the germline V gene.

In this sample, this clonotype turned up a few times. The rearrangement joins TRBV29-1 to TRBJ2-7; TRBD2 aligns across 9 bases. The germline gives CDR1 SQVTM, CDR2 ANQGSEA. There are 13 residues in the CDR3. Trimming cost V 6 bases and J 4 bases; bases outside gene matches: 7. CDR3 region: CSVSSGGLYEQYF. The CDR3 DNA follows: TGCAGCGTATCAAGCGGGGGGCTGTACGAGCAGTACTTC.

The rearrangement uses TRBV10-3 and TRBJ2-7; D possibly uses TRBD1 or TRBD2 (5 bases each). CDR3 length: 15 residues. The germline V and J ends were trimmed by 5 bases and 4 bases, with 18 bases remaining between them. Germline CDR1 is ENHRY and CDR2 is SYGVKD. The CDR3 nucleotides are TGTGCCATCAGTACTGGGCAGGGACGGGCATACGAGCAGTACTTC. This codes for CAISTGQGRAYEQYF.

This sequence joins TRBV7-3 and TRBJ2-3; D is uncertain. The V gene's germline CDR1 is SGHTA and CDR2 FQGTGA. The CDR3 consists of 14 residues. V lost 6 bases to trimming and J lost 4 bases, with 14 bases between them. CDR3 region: CASRVQLGADTQYF. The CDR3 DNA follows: TGTGCCAGCAGAGTGCAGTTGGGCGCAGATACGCAGTATTTT.

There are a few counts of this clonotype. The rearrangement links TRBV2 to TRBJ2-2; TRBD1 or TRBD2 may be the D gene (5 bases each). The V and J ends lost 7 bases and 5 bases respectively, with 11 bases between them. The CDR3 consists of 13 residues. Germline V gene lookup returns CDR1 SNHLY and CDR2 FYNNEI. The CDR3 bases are TGTGCCAGCACCTCAGAGGGGACCGGGGAGCTGTTTTTT. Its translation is CASTSEGTGELFF.

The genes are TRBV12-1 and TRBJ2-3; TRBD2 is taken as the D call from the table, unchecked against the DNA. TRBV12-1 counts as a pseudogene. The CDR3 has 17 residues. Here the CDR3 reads CASSTTISGSLGDTQYF. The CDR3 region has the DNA TGTGCCAGCAGCACCACGATTAGCGGGTCCCTTGGGGATACGCAGTATTTT.